This is a list of T cell receptor beta chains from one sample in a study of shared clonotypes between healthy human individuals. The assay was immunoSEQ multiplex PCR, and TCRdb's table has in-frame clones only and misses some. The sample contains 1.5 million to 2.5 million clones, approximately 95% of which appear only once. Sequencing used naive CD8+ T cells sorted from blood. The origin of the receptors is a young man in good health. CDR3s include the opening cysteine and the closing phenylalanine or tryptophan. D genes are given only for firm matches. Size values are once, few and many counts, or a class for expanded clones, and some rows have none.

v_call	d_call	cdr3_length	clone_size	j_call	cdr3_aa	cdr3_nt
TRBV14	NA	11	NA	TRBJ2-7	CASYDGVLQYF	TGTGCCAGCTATGACGGGGTTCTGCAGTACTTC
TRBV27	NA	13	NA	TRBJ2-7	CASSLSADYEQYF	TGTGCCAGCAGTTTATCGGCGGACTACGAGCAGTACTTC
TRBV10-3	TRBD1	13	once	TRBJ1-5	CAISEGDREAQHF	TGTGCCATCAGTGAGGGGGACAGGGAGGCCCAGCATTTT
TRBV10-2	NA	12	NA	TRBJ2-7	CASSDKGYEQYF	TGCGCCAGCAGTGATAAGGGATACGAGCAGTACTTC
TRBV5-6	NA	13	NA	TRBJ1-6	CASSAGPNSPLHF	TGTGCCAGCAGCGCGGGACCTAATTCACCCCTCCACTTT
TRBV7-9	NA	15	NA	TRBJ1-4	CASSLILATNEKLFF	TGTGCCAGCAGCTTAATTCTGGCAACAAATGAAAAACTGTTTTTT
TRBV5-5	NA	10	NA	TRBJ2-7	CASSFYEQYF	TGTGCCAGCAGCTTCTACGAGCAGTACTTC
TRBV6-1	NA	13	NA	TRBJ1-1	CASSELGRTEAFF	TGTGCCAGCAGTGAACTGGGGCGGACTGAAGCTTTCTTT
TRBV4-3	NA	15	NA	TRBJ2-5	CASSQDKVLWETQYF	TGCGCCAGCAGCCAAGATAAGGTTTTATGGGAGACCCAGTACTTC
TRBV23-1	NA	14	NA	TRBJ1-1	CASGSRGSNTEAFF	TGCGCCAGCGGGTCCAGGGGATCGAACACTGAAGCTTTCTTT
TRBV6-4	TRBD2	16	NA	TRBJ2-1	CASSGLAGVTYNEQFF	TGTGCCAGCAGCGGACTAGCGGGAGTAACGTACAATGAGCAGTTCTTC
TRBV6-1	NA	13	few	TRBJ2-7	CASSPAGDYEQYF	TGTGCCAGCAGTCCGGCCGGGGACTACGAGCAGTACTTC
TRBV4-3	TRBD1	18	NA	TRBJ2-7	CASSQEWGDRDPFHEQYF	TGCGCCAGCAGCCAAGAGTGGGGGGACAGGGATCCCTTTCACGAGCAGTACTTC
TRBV4-3	TRBD1	17	once	TRBJ1-6	CASSQVTGVTYNSPLHF	TGCGCCAGCAGCCAAGTTACAGGGGTCACCTATAATTCACCCCTCCACTTT
TRBV10-2	TRBD1	16	once	TRBJ1-6	CASRDRSSSYNSPLHF	TGCGCCAGCAGGGACAGGTCGAGCTCCTATAATTCACCCCTCCACTTT
TRBV18	NA	14	NA	TRBJ1-2	CASSPPLTNYGYTF	TGTGCCAGCTCACCACCCTTAACTAACTATGGCTACACCTTC
TRBV5-6	TRBD1	13	NA	TRBJ1-1	CASSGDRGAEAFF	TGTGCCAGCAGCGGTGACAGGGGAGCTGAAGCTTTCTTT
TRBV25-1	TRBD2	17	NA	TRBJ2-7	CASSEYTSGRASHEQYF	TGTGCCAGCAGTGAATATACCAGCGGGAGGGCCTCCCACGAGCAGTACTTC
TRBV7-6	NA	16	NA	TRBJ1-1	CASSLISPSENTEAFF	TGTGCCAGCAGCTTAATATCACCCTCTGAGAACACTGAAGCTTTCTTT
TRBV4-1	NA	13	NA	TRBJ1-2	CASSQVGNYGYTF	TGCGCCAGCAGCCAAGTGGGGAATTATGGCTACACCTTC
TRBV7-9	NA	15	NA	TRBJ1-1	CASSLFWGENTEAFF	TGTGCCAGCAGCTTATTTTGGGGGGAGAACACTGAAGCTTTCTTT
TRBV29-1	NA	12	NA	TRBJ1-3	CSVRDVGNTIYF	TGCAGCGTCCGGGACGTCGGAAACACCATATATTTT
TRBV10-3	TRBD1	15	NA	TRBJ2-7	CAISYSGTETYEQYF	TGTGCCATCAGTTATTCCGGGACAGAGACTTACGAGCAGTACTTC
TRBV4-1	TRBD1	16	NA	TRBJ2-1	CASSQESRTGVYEQFF	TGCGCCAGCAGCCAAGAATCCCGGACAGGGGTTTATGAGCAGTTCTTC
TRBV7-8	NA	13	once	TRBJ2-7	CASSPGTSYEQYF	TGTGCCAGCAGCCCCGGGACGAGCTACGAGCAGTACTTC
TRBV4-1	NA	13	NA	TRBJ1-1	CASSHPGGTEAFF	TGCGCCAGCAGCCATCCCGGGGGTACTGAAGCTTTCTTT
TRBV7-9	NA	15	NA	TRBJ1-1	CASSPTGTWGTEAFF	TGTGCCAGCAGTCCGACCGGGACCTGGGGCACTGAAGCTTTCTTT
TRBV9	NA	15	NA	TRBJ1-1	CASSAVGEGGTEAFF	TGTGCCAGCAGCGCGGTCGGGGAAGGGGGTACTGAAGCTTTCTTT
TRBV29-1	NA	13	once	TRBJ1-1	CSVEAAMNTEAFF	TGCAGCGTTGAGGCGGCGATGAACACTGAAGCTTTCTTT
TRBV4-1	TRBD2	14	NA	TRBJ2-7	CASSQESSGYEQYF	TGCGCCAGCAGCCAAGAATCTAGCGGGTACGAGCAGTACTTC
TRBV5-4	TRBD1	15	NA	TRBJ2-2	CASSLDQGATGELFF	TGTGCCAGCAGCTTGGACCAGGGGGCGACCGGGGAGCTGTTTTTT
TRBV9	TRBD2	13	NA	TRBJ2-7	CASSPGGLDEQYF	TGTGCCAGCAGCCCGGGCGGACTAGACGAGCAGTACTTC
TRBV6-5	TRBD2	13	NA	TRBJ2-7	CASIGREGYEQYF	TGTGCCAGCATCGGCAGGGAGGGATACGAGCAGTACTTC
TRBV4-3	NA	15	NA	TRBJ1-2	CASSQDWSGNYGYTF	TGCGCCAGCAGCCAAGATTGGTCGGGCAACTATGGCTACACCTTC
TRBV11-2	NA	14	NA	TRBJ1-1	CASSSDIGGAEAFF	TGTGCCAGCAGCTCCGACATCGGCGGCGCTGAAGCTTTCTTT
TRBV29-1	NA	14	NA	TRBJ2-7	CSVELRGSSYEQYF	TGCAGCGTTGAATTGCGGGGTTCCTCCTACGAGCAGTACTTC
TRBV30	NA	12	NA	TRBJ1-1	CAWSHQGTEAFF	TGTGCCTGGAGTCACCAGGGAACTGAAGCTTTCTTT
TRBV7-9	NA	16	once	TRBJ2-3	CASSLLPGTGADTQYF	TGTGCCAGCAGCTTATTACCGGGAACGGGCGCAGATACGCAGTATTTT
TRBV9	NA	15	NA	TRBJ2-7	CASSVGGLESYEQYF	TGTGCCAGCAGCGTAGGGGGCCTTGAGTCCTACGAGCAGTACTTC
TRBV4-1	NA	14	few	TRBJ1-1	CASSHVGGNTEAFF	TGCGCCAGCAGCCATGTTGGAGGAAACACTGAAGCTTTCTTT
TRBV4-1	NA	15	NA	TRBJ2-7	CASSQGTASSYEQYF	TGCGCCAGCAGCCAGGGGACCGCAAGCTCCTACGAGCAGTACTTC
TRBV27	TRBD2	16	NA	TRBJ2-1	CASSLGLAGMGNEQFF	TGTGCCAGCAGTCTGGGACTAGCGGGGATGGGCAATGAGCAGTTCTTC
TRBV6-5	NA	15	NA	TRBJ2-7	CASSYSMGLSYEQYF	TGTGCCAGCAGTTACTCGATGGGGCTTTCCTACGAGCAGTACTTC
TRBV11-2	TRBD2	16	NA	TRBJ2-5	CASSFGLAGVSETQYF	TGTGCCAGCAGCTTTGGACTAGCGGGAGTTTCGGAGACCCAGTACTTC
TRBV27	TRBD1	15	few	TRBJ1-5	CASRETGKGNQPQHF	TGTGCCAGCAGGGAGACAGGGAAGGGCAATCAGCCCCAGCATTTT
TRBV29-1	TRBD1	14	NA	TRBJ2-7	CSVVGQGLPYEQYF	TGCAGCGTTGTAGGACAGGGACTTCCCTACGAGCAGTACTTC
TRBV12-2	NA	16	NA	TRBJ2-3	CASRFSRGSSTDTQYF	TGTGCAAGTCGCTTCTCTAGGGGTTCTAGCACAGATACGCAGTATTTT
TRBV19	TRBD2	13	NA	TRBJ2-4	CASSTRGGDIQYF	TGTGCCAGTAGTACCCGGGGGGGTGACATTCAGTACTTC
TRBV2	TRBD1	18	NA	TRBJ1-4	CASSEEGQGARTNEKLFF	TGTGCCAGCAGTGAGGAGGGACAGGGGGCAAGAACTAATGAAAAACTGTTTTTT